The 13 T cell receptor beta chains listed next were all sequenced from one sample in a study of beta chain features in type 1 diabetes. Expressed TCRB transcripts got sequenced, as all isolated RNA was reverse transcribed. Measured with immunoSEQ multiplex PCR; TCRdb has only the in-frame clones, and not every one. Altogether about 290,000 clones are present, about 8.5% being singletons, with the ten largest covering roughly 1%. Sequencing was performed on central memory CD4+ T cells from blood. These receptors originate from a woman aged 18 to 35 in good health.

This clone was picked up many times. V is TRBV6-5 and J is TRBJ1-6; D is unresolved. The ends were cut back, 2 bases at V and 4 bases at J, with 9 bases in the middle. CDR1 and CDR2 (germline): MNHEY, SVGAGI. This CDR3 comprises 15 residues. The DNA of the CDR3 is TGTGCCAGCAGTTACGGCAATCTATATAATTCACCCCTCCACTTT. Its protein product is CASSYGNLYNSPLHF.

J is TRBJ2-6 and V is TRBV19; either TRBD1 or TRBD2 may supply D (5 bases each). The CDR3 is 16 residues long. The germline V gene encodes CDR1 LNHDA and CDR2 SQIVND (reference sequence). Trimming removed 7 bases from V and 0 bases from J, with 13 bases in between. CDR3 bases: TGTGCCAGTACTACCTCGAGGGGCTCTGGGGCCAACGTCCTGACTTTC. Amino acid sequence: CASTTSRGSGANVLTF. The variable domain in full, with the rest retrieved from reference TRBV19 and TRBJ2-6, is DGGITQSPKYLFRKEGQNVTLSCEQNLNHDAMYWYRQDPGQGLRLIYYSQIVNDFQKGDIAEGYSVSREKKESFPLTVTSAQKNPTAFYLCASTTSRGSGANVLTFGAGSRLTVL.

This clone was found a few times. The chain employs TRBV4-1 and TRBJ1-4, with 7 bases that match TRBD1. Germline-derived CDR1 and CDR2 are MGHRA and YSYEKL. The CDR3 covers 14 residues. The trim removed 5 bases at V and 4 bases at J, leaving 4 bases unmatched. The CDR3: CASSDRVFNEKLFF. Written as DNA, the CDR3 is TGCGCCAGCAGCGACAGGGTTTTTAATGAAAAACTGTTTTTT.

The chain employs TRBV5-1 and TRBJ2-3; 8 nucleotides align to TRBD1. The V gene end was trimmed by 3 bases and the J gene end by 5 bases; junction bases not matched to a gene: 11. The germline CDR1 and CDR2 sequences are SGHRS and YFSETQ. The CDR3 contains 16 residues. The CDR3 protein is CASSSTPTGVVDTQYF. For the CDR3, the DNA is TGCGCCAGCAGCTCTACACCGACAGGGGTCGTAGATACGCAGTATTTT. The complete variable domain, with remaining parts taken from reference TRBV5-1 and TRBJ2-3, reads KAGVTQTPRYLIKTRGQQVTLSCSPISGHRSVSWYQQTPGQGLQFLFEYFSETQRNKGNFPGRFSGRQFSNSRSEMNVSTLELGDSALYLCASSSTPTGVVDTQYFGPGTRLTVL.

This clone was counted between two and nine times. The chain joins TRBV29-1 to TRBJ2-2, with D perhaps matching TRBD1 (5 bases). V was cut by 3 bases and J by 0 bases, with 5 bases left in between. Per the germline V gene, CDR1 is SQVTM and CDR2 is ANQGSEA. The CDR3 consists of 13 residues. The CDR3 DNA reads as TGCAGCGTTGACAGGGCGAACACCGGGGAGCTGTTTTTT. Translating it yields CSVDRANTGELFF.

CDR3 sequence reads: CAWSTTGRRIGEQFF. The CDR3 region has the DNA TGTGCCTGGAGCACTACGGGACGCCGGATTGGTGAGCAGTTCTTC. This sequence joins TRBV30 and TRBJ2-1; the D gene could be TRBD1 or TRBD2 (5 bases each). Germline V gene sequence: CDR1 GTSNPN, CDR2 SVGIG (reference sequence). V was clipped by 3 bases and J by 9 bases, with 21 bases between them. The CDR3 is made up of 15 amino acids.

The table lists this clone with a few counts. The chain joins TRBV18 to TRBJ1-2, with TRBD1 matching over 7 bases. The junction had 3 bases not matched to a gene; V was cut back by 2 bases and J by 6 bases. Germline lookup yields CDR1 KGHSH and CDR2 LQKENI. This CDR3 spans 13 amino acids. DNA of the CDR3: TGTGCCAGCTCACCAGGGACAGATAATGGCTACACCTTC. Translating it yields CASSPGTDNGYTF.

The CDR3 bases are TGTGCCATCAGTCTCGGAGGGTCTCCCCAGCATTTT. Residues: CAISLGGSPQHF. V and J are TRBV10-3 and TRBJ1-5; D unclear. Germline values: CDR1 ENHRY, CDR2 SYGVKD. Trimming stripped 5 bases from V and 10 bases from J, with 12 bases between. The CDR3 length is 12 residues.

The sample holds a few counts of this clone. V is TRBV5-1 and J is TRBJ2-3, with D possibly being TRBD2 (5 bases). The CDR3 is made up of 15 amino acids. Looked up from germline, CDR1 is SGHRS and CDR2 is YFSETQ. V was trimmed by 0 bases and J by 2 bases, leaving 10 bases between them. Here the CDR3 DNA reads TGCGCCAGCAGCTTGGATGGGAGAACCACAGATACGCAGTATTTT. Its protein is CASSLDGRTTDTQYF.

This clone was counted only a few times. This specimen includes other DNA sequences encoding the same CDR3. This sequence joins TRBV11-2 and TRBJ2-5; TRBD2 aligns across 8 bases. Losses at the gene ends were 1 base for V and 4 bases for J; bases not matched to a gene: 5. The germline V gene has CDR1 SGHAT and CDR2 FQNNGV. The CDR3 runs 15 residues. The CDR3 sequence is CASSLVRGGRETQYF. The CDR3 nucleotides read TGTGCCAGCAGCTTAGTTCGGGGGGGAAGAGAGACCCAGTACTTC.

This clone appeared a few times. This chain links TRBV15 with TRBJ1-1; possible D gene TRBD1, 5 bases. Germline lookup yields CDR1 LNHNV and CDR2 YYDKDF (reference sequence). V was cut by 2 bases and J by 0 bases, with 28 bases left in between. The CDR3 sequence is 21 residues long. The chain's CDR3 is CATSRRDPGKVGLKMNTEAFF. CDR3 bases: TGTGCCACCAGCAGAAGAGACCCAGGGAAGGTAGGCTTGAAGATGAACACTGAAGCTTTCTTT.

This chain uses TRBV5-4 with TRBJ2-3; a possible D gene is TRBD2 (6 bases). The CDR3 totals 15 residues. The germline gives CDR1 SGHNT, CDR2 YYREEE (reference sequence). V was clipped by 1 base and J by 3 bases, with 12 bases between them. As DNA, the CDR3 is TGTGCCAGCAGCTTGTCGGCTGGGAGGACAGATACGCAGTATTTT. Its translation: CASSLSAGRTDTQYF.

The chain uses TRBV6-5 and TRBJ1-5; D is undetermined. The CDR3 is 15 residues long. Deletions cut 6 bases from V and 2 bases from J, with 14 bases between. Germline-derived CDR1 and CDR2 are MNHEY and SVGAGI. The CDR3: CASRLKGNGNQPQHF. The CDR3 DNA is TGTGCCAGCAGATTAAAGGGAAATGGCAATCAGCCCCAGCATTTT.